A selection of T cell receptor beta chains follows, all from one sample in a study of PD-1 blockade in classical Hodgkin lymphoma. Profiled with immunoSEQ multiplex PCR; TCRdb holds only in-frame clones, not every one. The repertoire includes nearly 100,000 clones, 80% to 85% of them detected once, and less than 15% sits in the top ten. This specimen consisted of peripheral blood mononuclear cells (PBMCs), obtained at baseline. The source of these receptors is a human donor with classical Hodgkin lymphoma. Both conserved end residues are part of each CDR3. D genes are given only for firm matches. The listing skips clone size in some rows; elsewhere it reads once, few, many or a size class.

J gene,D gene,V gene,clone size,CDR3 protein,CDR3 DNA
TRBJ2-7,-,TRBV11-2,-,CASSLGLRAGEQYF,TGTGCCAGCAGCCTGGGACTCCGTGCGGGTGAGCAGTACTTC
TRBJ2-1,-,TRBV9,-,CASSVPGNNEQFF,TGTGCCAGCAGCGTACCGGGGAACAATGAGCAGTTCTTC
TRBJ2-3,TRBD2,TRBV19,-,CASSSPSGRARDTQYF,TGTGCCAGTAGTTCGCCTAGCGGGAGGGCACGAGATACGCAGTATTTT
TRBJ1-1,-,TRBV19,-,CASNWGGAAVTEAFF,TGTGCCAGTAATTGGGGAGGGGCAGCCGTTACTGAAGCTTTCTTT
TRBJ2-7,TRBD2,TRBV5-6,-,CASSPHASGRAEWFEQYF,TGTGCCAGCAGCCCCCATGCTAGCGGGAGGGCCGAGTGGTTCGAGCAGTACTTC
TRBJ2-4,TRBD2,TRBV7-2,-,CASSYGLAGVQAKNIQYF,TGTGCCAGCAGCTACGGACTAGCGGGAGTCCAGGCCAAAAACATTCAGTACTTC
TRBJ2-1,TRBD2,TRBV7-3,-,CASSFGLAGDEQFF,TGTGCCAGCAGCTTCGGACTAGCGGGAGATGAGCAGTTCTTC
TRBJ1-1,-,TRBV28,few,CASRGRPEAFF,TGTGCCAGCAGAGGGAGGCCTGAAGCTTTCTTT
TRBJ2-7,-,TRBV19,-,CASSTHREGIEQYF,TGTGCCAGTAGTACCCACCGGGAAGGGATAGAGCAGTACTTC
TRBJ2-1,-,TRBV9,-,CASSVAGNGAGNNEQFF,TGTGCCAGCAGCGTAGCTGGGAATGGGGCAGGGAACAATGAGCAGTTCTTC
TRBJ2-7,-,TRBV6-6,few,CASSPQGSGEQYF,TGTGCCAGCAGTCCCCAGGGATCCGGCGAGCAGTACTTC
TRBJ2-2,-,TRBV30,-,CAWRRGSGGELFF,TGTGCCTGGAGAAGGGGGTCCGGCGGGGAGCTGTTTTTT
TRBJ1-1,-,TRBV7-2,-,CASSLVTANTEAFF,TGTGCCAGCAGCTTAGTGACAGCAAACACTGAAGCTTTCTTT
TRBJ2-3,TRBD2,TRBV19,-,CASSLGTSGRAPDTQYF,TGTGCCAGTAGCCTTGGGACTAGCGGGAGGGCCCCAGATACGCAGTATTTT
TRBJ1-1,-,TRBV6-1,once,CASSVGRDTEAFF,TGTGCCAGCAGTGTTGGCAGGGACACTGAAGCTTTCTTT
TRBJ2-3,-,TRBV7-3,-,CASSLIRGSDMQYF,TGTGCCAGCAGCCTCATCCGGGGTAGTGATATGCAGTATTTT
TRBJ2-5,TRBD2,TRBV19,-,CASSITSGDEETQYF,TGTGCCAGTAGTATAACTAGCGGGGATGAAGAGACCCAGTACTTC
TRBJ2-5,TRBD2,TRBV28,-,CASALAGVGETQYF,TGTGCCAGCGCGCTAGCGGGAGTGGGAGAGACCCAGTACTTC
TRBJ1-1,-,TRBV28,-,CASSRGWVEAFF,TGTGCCAGCAGCCGGGGATGGGTTGAAGCTTTCTTT
TRBJ1-2,-,TRBV11-2,few,CASSNHREGDYGYTF,TGTGCCAGCAGCAACCACAGGGAGGGGGACTATGGCTACACCTTC
TRBJ2-7,TRBD2,TRBV11-2,-,CASSPTSGSYEQYF,TGTGCCAGCAGCCCCACTAGCGGGAGTTACGAGCAGTACTTC
TRBJ1-2,-,TRBV20-1,few,CSATRYGYTF,TGCAGTGCTACCCGCTATGGCTACACCTTC
TRBJ2-5,-,TRBV6-1,-,CASSRHAQETQYF,TGTGCCAGCAGCCGACATGCCCAAGAGACCCAGTACTTC
TRBJ2-2,-,TRBV7-6,-,CASSSSGWLAGELFF,TGTGCCAGCAGCTCCTCGGGGTGGCTGGCCGGGGAGCTGTTTTTT
TRBJ2-7,-,TRBV27,-,CASSPRMTNIAPYEQYF,TGTGCCAGCAGTCCCCGTATGACCAACATTGCCCCCTACGAGCAGTACTTC
TRBJ2-3,TRBD2,TRBV2,-,CASRAGTSGFDTQYF,TGTGCCAGCAGGGCCGGGACTAGCGGCTTCGATACGCAGTATTTT
TRBJ2-1,TRBD1,TRBV7-9,-,CASSPHPSQGASNEQFF,TGTGCCAGCAGCCCCCACCCCTCACAGGGGGCGAGCAATGAGCAGTTCTTC
TRBJ2-1,-,TRBV2,-,CATRSSERSYNEQFF,TGTGCCACCCGTTCTAGCGAACGCTCCTACAATGAGCAGTTCTTC
TRBJ1-1,-,TRBV18,-,CASSPNMAAANTEAFF,TGTGCCAGCTCACCAAATATGGCAGCAGCGAACACTGAAGCTTTCTTT
TRBJ2-2,-,TRBV10-3,-,CAISQGPTGELFF,TGTGCCATCAGCCAGGGCCCGACCGGGGAGCTGTTTTTT